This TCR beta chain emerged from a study of shared clonotypes between healthy human individuals. Study-wide results and caveats: In contrast to clonotypes shared by all four donors, non-shared clonotypes had lower generation probabilities.

CDR1 and CDR2 (germline): MDHEN, SYDVKM. The CDR3 is 14 residues long. With 9 bases clipped from V and 4 bases from J, the junction kept 9 bases outside the gene matches. Naive CD8 cells were CD45RO-negative, positively selected for CCR7, excluding terminally differentiated effector memory CD45RA+ cells. Sequencing was performed with immunoSEQ multiplex PCR; in TCRdb, only in-frame clones are kept and a portion is missing. The repertoire includes under 2,000,000 clones, just under 95% of them detected once, and more than 0.95% sits in the top ten. In regard to this clone: No antigen is known for it.

The TCR originated in a man aged 18 to 29 in good health. J is TRBJ2-7 and V is TRBV28; 10 bases match TRBD1. The specimen was naive CD8+ T cells sorted from blood. This CDR3 reads CASATGTGVYEQYF. CDR3 in DNA: TGTGCCAGTGCCACCGGGACAGGGGTATACGAGCAGTACTTC. Complete variable domain (other parts from reference TRBV28 and TRBJ2-7): DVKVTQSSRYLVKRTGEKVFLECVQDMDHENMFWYRQDPGLGLRLIYFSYDVKMKEKGDIPEGYSVSREKKERFSLILESASTNQTSMYLCASATGTGVYEQYFGPGTRLTVT.